The 10 T cell receptor beta chains presented below share a single source sample, sequenced in a study of response to subunit inactivated influenza vaccine. MiXCR was run by TCRdb on the RT-PCR reads, yielding one entry per CDR3 protein. The sample shows about 700,000 distinct CDR3 sequences, approximately 14% of them seen only once. This material consisted of PBMCs from blood, taken less than 15 days before vaccination. These TCRs come from a man aged 50 or older who received an inactivated influenza vaccine.

The J gene is TRBJ1-2, the V gene TRBV6-5; perhaps TRBD1 as D (5 bases). Germline values: CDR1 MNHEY, CDR2 SVGAGI. Trimming pared 2 bases from V and 5 bases from J, leaving 12 bases between. The CDR3 has 14 amino acids. The CDR3 sequence is CASSYEGSRYGYTF. The CDR3, as DNA: TGTGCCAGCAGTTACGAGGGGAGCCGATATGGCTACACCTTC.

This clonotype was seen just once. A clone one base away is much larger, so this may be a read error. V gene TRBV5-5 combines with J gene TRBJ2-5; D unresolved. Deletions cut 2 bases from V and 5 bases from J, with 13 bases between. The CDR3 length is 14 residues. Germline V gene data show CDR1 as SGHKS and CDR2 as YYEKEE (reference sequence). The CDR3 bases are TGTGCCAGCAGCTTCGTTACGGACGAGGAGACCCAGTACTTC. This codes for CASSFVTDEETQYF.

This rearrangement joins TRBV10-1 to TRBJ2-1; D tentatively reads TRBD1 or TRBD2 (6 bases each). The CDR3 runs 15 residues. Germline values: CDR1 WNHNN, CDR2 SYGVQD (reference sequence). V was clipped by 7 bases and J by 4 bases, with 17 bases between them. CDR3 sequence: CASNPGGHAYNEQFF. As DNA, the CDR3 is TGCGCCAGCAATCCCGGGGGCCACGCTTACAATGAGCAGTTCTTC.

V and J are TRBV29-1 and TRBJ2-7; the D gene is possibly TRBD2 (5 bases). Germline-derived CDR1 and CDR2 are SQVTM and ANQGSEA. There are 14 residues in the CDR3. Deletions cut 0 bases from V and 3 bases from J, with 12 bases between. CDR3 in amino acids: CSVEDSARNYEQYF. The CDR3 DNA follows: TGCAGCGTTGAAGATAGCGCCAGGAACTACGAGCAGTACTTC.

This clonotype was seen a handful of times. The chain is built from TRBV28 and TRBJ2-3; D remains ambiguous. The CDR3 is 15 amino acids. Germline CDR1 MDHEN, CDR2 SYDVKM. V lost 5 bases, J lost 4 bases, and 16 bases lay in between. CDR3 loop: CASSPQGSIADTQYF. CDR3 DNA sequence: TGTGCCAGCAGTCCTCAAGGGTCGATCGCAGATACGCAGTATTTT.

The rearrangement joins TRBV5-1 to TRBJ2-4; D is uncertain. The CDR3 extends over 14 amino acids. CDR1 and CDR2 (germline): SGHRS, YFSETQ. V dropped 5 bases and J dropped 0 bases, with 9 bases sitting between them. The CDR3 sequence is CASRGNLAKNIQYF. For the CDR3, the DNA is TGCGCCAGCAGAGGCAACCTAGCCAAAAACATTCAGTACTTC.

The CDR3 here is CSASGGGASNQPQHF. The DNA for the CDR3 is TGCAGTGCTAGCGGAGGGGGCGCGAGCAATCAGCCCCAGCATTTT. The chain combines TRBV20-1 with TRBJ1-5; TRBD1 matches at 7 bases. The CDR3 extends over 15 amino acids. Trimming at V came to 3 bases and at J to 1 base, leaving 6 bases not matched to a gene. The germline CDR1 and CDR2 sequences are DFQATT and SNEGSKA (reference sequence).

This clonotype was counted a few times. The chain uses TRBV4-2 and TRBJ2-5; perhaps TRBD1 as D (6 bases). This CDR3 contains 14 residues. CDR1 is LGHNA, CDR2 YNFKEQ, per germline. Trimming stripped 3 bases from V and 4 bases from J, with 12 bases between. CDR3 bases: TGTGCCAGCAGCCACCACAGGGAAGGAGAGACCCAGTACTTC. Translation: CASSHHREGETQYF.

The rearrangement joins TRBV10-3 to TRBJ2-1, with 9 nucleotides matching TRBD2. CDR1 and CDR2 (germline): ENHRY, SYGVKD. This CDR3 contains 16 residues. The V gene end was trimmed by 4 bases and the J gene end by 5 bases; junction bases not matched to a gene: 9. CDR3 residues: CAISALAGTFNNEQFF. Here the CDR3 DNA reads TGTGCCATCAGTGCTCTAGCGGGAACTTTCAACAATGAGCAGTTCTTC.

This clonotype was detected a few times. The chain recombines TRBV25-1 with TRBJ2-7; 9 nucleotides align to TRBD1. This CDR3 has 15 residues. V was pared by 1 base and J by 4 bases, with 5 bases of the junction left unmatched. The germline gives CDR1 MGHDK, CDR2 SYGVNS. The CDR3: CASSESGTGNYEQYF. The DNA of the CDR3 is TGTGCCAGCAGTGAATCTGGGACAGGGAATTACGAGCAGTACTTC.